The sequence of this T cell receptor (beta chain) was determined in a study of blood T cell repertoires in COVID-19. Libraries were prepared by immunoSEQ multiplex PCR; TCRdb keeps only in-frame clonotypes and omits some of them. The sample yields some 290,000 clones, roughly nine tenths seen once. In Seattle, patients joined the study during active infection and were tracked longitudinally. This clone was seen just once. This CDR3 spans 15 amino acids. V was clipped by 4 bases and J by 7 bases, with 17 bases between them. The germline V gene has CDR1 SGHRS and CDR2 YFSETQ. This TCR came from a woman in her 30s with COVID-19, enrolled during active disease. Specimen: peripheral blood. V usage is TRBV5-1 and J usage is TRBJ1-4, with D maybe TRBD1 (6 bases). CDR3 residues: CASSHRTGGPEKLFF. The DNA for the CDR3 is TGCGCCAGCAGCCATCGAACCGGGGGGCCTGAAAAACTGTTTTTT.